The present T cell receptor (beta chain) was sequenced within a study of blood T cell repertoires in COVID-19. Under the authors' procedure: The assay estimated nucleated cells by amplifying reference gene primers. The protocol was immunoSEQ multiplex PCR, while the TCRdb copy is restricted to in-frame clones and leaves out a portion. That table supplies the V and J calls and clone size; D and trimming were determined from the DNA. This repertoire shows 150,000 to 200,000 clones, about 74% found once; its top ten account for about 3%. This clone has only one observation. The sequenced sample consisted of peripheral blood. This receptor was identified in a woman older than 75 with acute or convalescent COVID-19.

In nucleotides, the CDR3 is TGCGCCAGCAGTCAATCGATACAGGGCCGTTCGGCCCAGTACTTC. This encodes CASSQSIQGRSAQYF. The rearrangement links TRBV23-1 to TRBJ2-5; D is possibly TRBD1 (6 bases). TRBV23-1 is designated an ORF whose function remains uncertain. This CDR3 comprises 15 residues. V was pared by 0 bases and J by 9 bases, with 17 bases between.